The 13 T cell receptor beta chains in this list originate from one sample, sequenced in a study of regulatory T cells in long-lasting Graves disease. Time point indicated: newly diagnosed GD, antithyroid drugs for less than 3 months. PBMC-extracted RNA yielded the TCR library. Construction of the TCR beta libraries employed iRepertoire HTBI primers in conjunction with Arm-PCR of CDR3 regions. Each CDR3 protein gets one entry after TCRdb re-called the multiplex PCR reads with MiXCR. The sample contains 500,000 or so distinct CDR3 sequences, 12% to 15% of which appear only once. These same records also appear under a second study, on T cells in Graves' hyperthyroidism and ophthalmopathy.

The material sequenced was peripheral blood mononuclear cells (PBMCs), taken at new diagnosis, from a patient treated with antithyroid drugs. The receptors derive from a woman aged 50 to 60 with Graves disease.

This clonotype was detected only a few times. The chain combines TRBV6-4 with TRBJ2-1; 7 bases align to TRBD2. The CDR3 contains 15 residues. CDR1 MRHNA and CDR2 SNTAGT come from the germline V gene. The V and J ends lost 0 bases and 7 bases, in that order; junction bases with no gene match: 6. In DNA form, the CDR3 reads TGTGCCAGCAGTGACTCTGGGGGAGCGGGAAATGAGCAGTTCTTC. Protein sequence: CASSDSGGAGNEQFF.

Many counts were recorded for this clonotype. The chain carries TRBV29-1 and TRBJ1-4; D may be TRBD1 (5 bases). V shed 1 base and J shed 10 bases, with 7 bases lying between them. The germline gives CDR1 SQVTM, CDR2 ANQGSEA. CDR3 length equals 11 residues. CDR3 bases: TGCAGCGTTGAAGTTGGGGGAAAACTGTTTTTT. Amino acids: CSVEVGGKLFF.

This clonotype was recorded only once. With a much larger clone just one base away, this may be a read error. This chain uses TRBV7-9 with TRBJ2-7; D might be TRBD1 (7 bases). The CDR3 loop spans 16 amino acids. CDR1 and CDR2 from the germline V gene are SEHNR and FQNEAQ (reference sequence). The CDR3 here is CTSSLGLLGQQGEQYF. The CDR3 DNA reads as TGTACCAGCAGCTTAGGACTATTGGGACAGCAGGGCGAGCAGTACTTC.

This clonotype was detected many times. This chain connects TRBV9 to TRBJ2-5; D is perhaps TRBD2 (6 bases). Per the germline V gene, CDR1 is SGDLS and CDR2 is YYNGEE. Trimming cost V 3 bases and J 8 bases, with 14 bases left between them. The CDR3 runs to 13 residues. The CDR3 sequence is CASSGRWGGTQYF. Here the CDR3 DNA reads TGTGCCAGCAGCGGCCGATGGGGAGGCACCCAGTACTTC.

The chain combines TRBV7-2 with TRBJ2-7, with D hard to call. The CDR3 has 16 amino acids. CDR1 is SGHTA and CDR2 is FQGNSA in the germline V gene. V shed 5 bases and J shed 2 bases, with 19 bases lying between them. The chain's CDR3 is CASSPQSRSATYEQYF. The CDR3 DNA follows: TGTGCCAGCAGCCCGCAATCCAGAAGTGCGACCTACGAGCAGTACTTC.

About this clonotype: In this CDR3 the conserved last residue, phenylalanine or tryptophan, is missing, so a read error is likely. The chain couples TRBV6-1 to TRBJ1-5; 7 bases map to TRBD1. The germline CDR1 and CDR2 sequences are MNHNS and SASEGT. The CDR3 totals 14 residues. With 4 bases clipped from V and 8 bases from J, the junction kept 8 bases outside the gene matches. CDR3 amino acids: CASSARQGSEPQHS. The CDR3 nucleotides read TGTGCCAGCAGTGCCCGACAGGGTAGTGAGCCCCAGCATTCT.

This clonotype turned up a few times. V is TRBV6-2 or TRBV6-3 and J is TRBJ2-1; D possibly corresponds to TRBD2 (6 bases). Germline V gene sequence: CDR1 MNHEY, CDR2 SVGEGT. This CDR3 spans 13 amino acids. Trimming took off 6 bases at V and 7 bases at J, with 13 bases between the two ends. CDR3 nucleotide sequence: TGTGCCAGCAGACCCCTAGCGCAGAATGAGCAGTTCTTC. Residues: CASRPLAQNEQFF.

This clonotype was picked up many times. V gene TRBV6-2 or TRBV6-3 combines with J gene TRBJ1-4; 7 nucleotides line up with TRBD1. The V segment lost 6 bases and the J segment 7 bases; nucleotides outside the gene matches: 11. Germline V gives CDR1 MNHEY, CDR2 SVGEGT. This CDR3 is built from 15 residues. The CDR3: CASSDDGTAREKLFF. The CDR3 nucleotides read TGTGCCAGCAGCGACGACGGGACAGCGCGTGAAAAACTGTTTTTT.

This clonotype was detected ten times or more. V is TRBV28 and J is TRBJ2-2; the D is unclear. Trimming took 2 bases from V and 0 from J, leaving 10 bases between them. This CDR3 contains 16 residues. The germline V gene has CDR1 MDHEN and CDR2 SYDVKM. The CDR3 loop is CASSLISSSNTGELFF. In nucleotides, the CDR3 is TGTGCCAGCAGTTTAATTAGCAGTTCGAACACCGGGGAGCTGTTTTTT.

V is TRBV28 and J is TRBJ2-5, with no clear D. Trimming took off 8 bases at V and 5 bases at J, with 30 bases between the two ends. Looked up from germline, CDR1 is MDHEN and CDR2 is SYDVKM. This CDR3 has 18 amino acids. Written as DNA, the CDR3 is TGTGCCAGCGGTCCTTTAAGGGCAGCCCATGACTCTCTGGAGACCCAGTACTTC. It specifies CASGPLRAAHDSLETQYF.

Many counts were recorded for this clonotype. This chain uses TRBV12-3 or TRBV12-4 with TRBJ2-7; no firm D call. The germline V and J ends were trimmed by 6 bases and 2 bases, with 14 bases remaining between them. CDR3 length: 14 amino acids. CDR3 protein: CASSPRTETYEQYF. CDR3 coding DNA: TGTGCCAGCAGCCCCCGGACGGAAACCTACGAGCAGTACTTC.

This clonotype was recorded many times. CDR3 in DNA: TGTGCCAGCAGCTCCCTAAGGACGGGGGACTTCGATGAGCAGTTCTTC. It is translated as CASSSLRTGDFDEQFF. The chain combines TRBV11-2 with TRBJ2-1; D possibly corresponds to TRBD2 (6 bases). The CDR3 has 16 amino acids. Germline V CDR1 and CDR2: SGHAT, FQNNGV. Trimming removed 4 bases at V and 8 bases at J, with 21 bases between.

The sample holds many counts of this clonotype. This chain joins TRBV6-2 or TRBV6-3 and TRBJ2-5, with D maybe TRBD2 (6 bases). The CDR3 covers 16 residues. Germline V gene lookup returns CDR1 MNHEY and CDR2 SVGEGT. V lost 4 bases and J 5 bases, leaving 20 bases between the germline ends. The CDR3 nucleotides are TGTGCCAGCAGTTTTTGGATCGGCAACCGGGGGGAGACCCAGTACTTC. This encodes CASSFWIGNRGETQYF.